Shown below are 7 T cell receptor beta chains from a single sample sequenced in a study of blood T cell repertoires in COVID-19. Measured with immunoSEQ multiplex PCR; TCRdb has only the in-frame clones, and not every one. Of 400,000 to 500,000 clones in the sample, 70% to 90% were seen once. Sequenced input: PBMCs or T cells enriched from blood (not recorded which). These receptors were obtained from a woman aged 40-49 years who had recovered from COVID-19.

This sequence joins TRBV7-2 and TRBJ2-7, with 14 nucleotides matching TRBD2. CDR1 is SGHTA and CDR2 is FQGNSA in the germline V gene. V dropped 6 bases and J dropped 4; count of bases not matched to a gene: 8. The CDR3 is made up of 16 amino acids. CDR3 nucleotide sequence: TGTGCCAGCAGTTCGGGACTAGCGGGAGTCCTATACGAGCAGTACTTC. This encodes CASSSGLAGVLYEQYF.

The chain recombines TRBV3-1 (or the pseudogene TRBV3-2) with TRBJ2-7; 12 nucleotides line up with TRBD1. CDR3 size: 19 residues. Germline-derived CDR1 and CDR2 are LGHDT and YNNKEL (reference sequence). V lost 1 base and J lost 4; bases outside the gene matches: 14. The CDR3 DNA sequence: TGTGCCAGCAGCCAAGTCCCTATGCCGGGACAGGGGGCGGAATACGAGCAGTACTTC. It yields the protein CASSQVPMPGQGAEYEQYF.

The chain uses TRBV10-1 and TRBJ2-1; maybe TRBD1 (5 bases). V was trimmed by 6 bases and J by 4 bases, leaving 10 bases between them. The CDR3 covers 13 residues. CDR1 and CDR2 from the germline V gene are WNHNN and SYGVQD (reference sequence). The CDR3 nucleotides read TGCGCCAGCAGCCCCAGGGCGTACAATGAGCAGTTCTTC. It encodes CASSPRAYNEQFF.

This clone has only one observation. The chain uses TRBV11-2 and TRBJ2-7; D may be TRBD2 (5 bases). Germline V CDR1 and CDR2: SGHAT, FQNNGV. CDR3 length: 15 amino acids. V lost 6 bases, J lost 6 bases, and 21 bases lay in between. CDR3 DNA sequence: TGTGCCAGCAGGGCGCAAGGACTCTCCGGTCTCGAGCAGTACTTC. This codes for CASRAQGLSGLEQYF.

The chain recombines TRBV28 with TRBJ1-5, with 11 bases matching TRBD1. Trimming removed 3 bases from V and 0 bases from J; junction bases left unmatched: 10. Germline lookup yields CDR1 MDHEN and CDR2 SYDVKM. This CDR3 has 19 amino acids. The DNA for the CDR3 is TGTGCCAGCAGTTTCCCCCTGGGACAGGGGGATTATAGCAATCAGCCCCAGCATTTT. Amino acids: CASSFPLGQGDYSNQPQHF.

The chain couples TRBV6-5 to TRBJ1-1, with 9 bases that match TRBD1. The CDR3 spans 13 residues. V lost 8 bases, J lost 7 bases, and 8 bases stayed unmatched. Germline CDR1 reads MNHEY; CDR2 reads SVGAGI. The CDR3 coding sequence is TGTGCCAGCGGTAGACAGGGGGAGGATGAAGCTTTCTTT. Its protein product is CASGRQGEDEAFF.

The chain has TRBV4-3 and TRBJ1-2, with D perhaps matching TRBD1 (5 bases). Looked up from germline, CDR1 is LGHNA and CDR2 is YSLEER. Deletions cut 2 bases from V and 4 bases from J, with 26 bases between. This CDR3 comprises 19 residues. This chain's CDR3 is CASSQLTGQGTIFPYGYTF. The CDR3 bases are TGCGCCAGCAGCCAATTAACGGGCCAGGGCACAATCTTCCCCTATGGCTACACCTTC.